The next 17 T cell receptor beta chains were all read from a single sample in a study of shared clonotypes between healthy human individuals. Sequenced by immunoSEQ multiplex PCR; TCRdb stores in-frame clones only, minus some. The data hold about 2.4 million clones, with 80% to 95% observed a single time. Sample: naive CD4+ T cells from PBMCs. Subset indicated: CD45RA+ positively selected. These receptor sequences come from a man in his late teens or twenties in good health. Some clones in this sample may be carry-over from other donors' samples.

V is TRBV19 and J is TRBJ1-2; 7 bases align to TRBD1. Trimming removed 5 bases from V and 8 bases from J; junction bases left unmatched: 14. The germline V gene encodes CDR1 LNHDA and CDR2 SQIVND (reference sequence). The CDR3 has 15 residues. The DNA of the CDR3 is TGTGCCAGTAGTCCGATAAGGGAGGGGACAGCCGGCTACACCTTC. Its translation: CASSPIREGTAGYTF.

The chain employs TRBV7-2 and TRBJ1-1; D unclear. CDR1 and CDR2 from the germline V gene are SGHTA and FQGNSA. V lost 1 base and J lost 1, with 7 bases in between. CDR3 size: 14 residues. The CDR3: CASSLEQQNTEAFF. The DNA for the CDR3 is TGTGCCAGCAGCTTAGAACAGCAGAACACTGAAGCTTTCTTT.

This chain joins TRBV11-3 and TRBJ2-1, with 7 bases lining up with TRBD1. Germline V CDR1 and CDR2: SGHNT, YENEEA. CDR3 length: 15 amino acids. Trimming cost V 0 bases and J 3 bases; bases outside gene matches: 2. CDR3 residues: CASSLEGQIYNEQFF. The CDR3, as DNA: TGTGCCAGCAGCTTAGAGGGACAGATCTACAATGAGCAGTTCTTC. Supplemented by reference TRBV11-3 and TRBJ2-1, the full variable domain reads EAGVVQSPRYKIIEKKQPVAFWCNPISGHNTLYWYLQNLGQGPELLIRYENEEAVDDSQLPKDRFSAERLKGVDSTLKIQPAELGDSAVYLCASSLEGQIYNEQFFGPGTRLTVL.

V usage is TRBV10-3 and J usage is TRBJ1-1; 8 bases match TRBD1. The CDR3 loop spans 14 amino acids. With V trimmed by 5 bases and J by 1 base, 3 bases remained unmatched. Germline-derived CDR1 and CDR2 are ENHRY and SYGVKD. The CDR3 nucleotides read TGTGCCATCAGTCCCGGGACAGGGAACACTGAAGCTTTCTTT. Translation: CAISPGTGNTEAFF.

For the CDR3, the DNA is TGTGCCAGTACCGGACAGGGAGTGATGGAGACCCAGTACTTC. Protein: CASTGQGVMETQYF. The rearrangement links TRBV19 to TRBJ2-5; 8 bases match TRBD1. This CDR3 comprises 14 residues. V dropped 7 bases and J dropped 5; count of bases not matched to a gene: 9. Germline V lookup: CDR1 LNHDA, CDR2 SQIVND (reference sequence).

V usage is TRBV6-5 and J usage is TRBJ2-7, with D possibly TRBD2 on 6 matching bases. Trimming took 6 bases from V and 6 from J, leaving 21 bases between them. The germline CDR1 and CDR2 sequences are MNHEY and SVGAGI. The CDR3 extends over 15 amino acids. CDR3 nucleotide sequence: TGTGCCAGCAGACATGATTCCGGGACTGGGCGCGAGCAGTACTTC. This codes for CASRHDSGTGREQYF.

The CDR3, as DNA: TGTGCCAGCAGCTTCCAGGCTGTGGCTAATGAAAAACTGTTTTTT. It yields the protein CASSFQAVANEKLFF. V is TRBV9 and J is TRBJ1-4; D is ambiguous. V lost 4 bases, J lost 3 bases, and 13 bases lay in between. Germline V gene data show CDR1 as SGDLS and CDR2 as YYNGEE. The CDR3 covers 15 residues.

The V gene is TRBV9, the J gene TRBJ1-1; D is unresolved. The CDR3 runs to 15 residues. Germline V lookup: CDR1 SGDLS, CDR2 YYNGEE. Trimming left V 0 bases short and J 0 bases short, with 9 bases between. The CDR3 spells CASSVDPHLNTEAFF. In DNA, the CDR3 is TGTGCCAGCAGCGTAGACCCCCACCTGAACACTGAAGCTTTCTTT.

In nucleotides, the CDR3 is TGCGCCAGCAGCTTGGCCGGGACAGCTTTGTCTGGGGCCAACGTCCTGACTTTC. It encodes CASSLAGTALSGANVLTF. The chain recombines TRBV5-1 with TRBJ2-6, with 7 positions matching TRBD1. This CDR3 region has 18 residues. The germline gives CDR1 SGHRS, CDR2 YFSETQ. Trimming removed 0 bases from V and 1 base from J; junction bases left unmatched: 7.

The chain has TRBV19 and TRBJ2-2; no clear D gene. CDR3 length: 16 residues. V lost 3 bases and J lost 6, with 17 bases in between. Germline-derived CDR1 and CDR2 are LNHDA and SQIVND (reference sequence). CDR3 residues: CASSMLPDLGSGELFF. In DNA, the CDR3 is TGTGCCAGTAGTATGTTGCCGGATTTGGGGTCCGGGGAGCTGTTTTTT. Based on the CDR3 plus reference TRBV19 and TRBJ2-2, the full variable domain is DGGITQSPKYLFRKEGQNVTLSCEQNLNHDAMYWYRQDPGQGLRLIYYSQIVNDFQKGDIAEGYSVSREKKESFPLTVTSAQKNPTAFYLCASSMLPDLGSGELFFGEGSRLTVL.

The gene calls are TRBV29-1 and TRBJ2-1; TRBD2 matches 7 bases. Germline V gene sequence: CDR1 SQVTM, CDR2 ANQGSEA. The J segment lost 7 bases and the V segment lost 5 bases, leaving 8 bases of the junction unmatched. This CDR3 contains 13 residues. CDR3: CSVLPGGQNEQFF. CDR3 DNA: TGCAGCGTTCTCCCGGGAGGACAAAATGAGCAGTTCTTC.

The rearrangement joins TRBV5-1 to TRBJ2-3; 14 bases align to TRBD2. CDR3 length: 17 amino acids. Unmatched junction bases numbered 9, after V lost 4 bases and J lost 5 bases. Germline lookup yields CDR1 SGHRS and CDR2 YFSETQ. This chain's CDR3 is CASSPTSGGGEQDTQYF. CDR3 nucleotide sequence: TGCGCCAGCAGCCCGACTAGCGGGGGGGGAGAACAAGATACGCAGTATTTT.

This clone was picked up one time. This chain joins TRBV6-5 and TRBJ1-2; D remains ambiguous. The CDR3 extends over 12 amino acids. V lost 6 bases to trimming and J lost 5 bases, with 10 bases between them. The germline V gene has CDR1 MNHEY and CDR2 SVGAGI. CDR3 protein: CASRQDRYGYTF. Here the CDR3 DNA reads TGTGCCAGCAGGCAGGACCGGTATGGCTACACCTTC.

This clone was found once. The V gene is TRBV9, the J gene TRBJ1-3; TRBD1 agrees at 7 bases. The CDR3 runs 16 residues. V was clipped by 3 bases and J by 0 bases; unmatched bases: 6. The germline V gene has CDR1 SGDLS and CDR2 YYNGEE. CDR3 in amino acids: CASSGRDRFSGNTIYF. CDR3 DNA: TGTGCCAGCAGCGGCCGGGACAGATTCTCTGGAAACACCATATATTTT.

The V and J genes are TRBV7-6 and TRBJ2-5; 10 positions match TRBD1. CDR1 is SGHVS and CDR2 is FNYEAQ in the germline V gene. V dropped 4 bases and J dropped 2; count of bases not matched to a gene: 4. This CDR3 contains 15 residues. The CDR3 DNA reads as TGTGCCAGCAGCTCGCCGGGACAGGGGCAAGAGACCCAGTACTTC. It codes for CASSSPGQGQETQYF.

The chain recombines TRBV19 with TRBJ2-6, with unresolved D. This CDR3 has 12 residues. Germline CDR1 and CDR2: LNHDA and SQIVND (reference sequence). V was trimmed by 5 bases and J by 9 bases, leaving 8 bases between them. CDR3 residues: CASSPEGNVLTF. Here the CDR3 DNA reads TGTGCCAGTAGTCCCGAAGGCAACGTCCTGACTTTC.

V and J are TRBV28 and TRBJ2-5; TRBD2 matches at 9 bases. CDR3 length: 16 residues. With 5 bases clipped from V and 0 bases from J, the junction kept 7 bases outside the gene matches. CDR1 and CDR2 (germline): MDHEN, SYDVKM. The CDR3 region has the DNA TGTGCCAGCAGTGGGCTAGCGGGGACCGACCAAGAGACCCAGTACTTC. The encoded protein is CASSGLAGTDQETQYF.